This T cell receptor (beta chain) was sequenced in a study of cytomegalovirus exposure and HLA in healthy donors. Study results and caveats: Donors were assumed by presence/absence analyses to have roughly uniform sequencing depth.

13 Jbeta primers and 60 Vbeta primers were used for the PCR. Using immunoSEQ multiplex PCR, the repertoire was profiled, and TCRdb retains in-frame clones only, with some absent. Of approximately 100,000 clones listed, roughly 83% are singletons. This CDR3 is 12 amino acids long. Germline V gene lookup returns CDR1 WSHSY and CDR2 SAAADI. Trimming pared 7 bases from V and 5 bases from J, leaving 12 bases between. On this clone: Its matching antigen is unknown.

The clonotype originates from a female donor in good health and CMV-seropositive. The chain uses TRBV10-2 and TRBJ2-7; weak D call: TRBD1 (7 bases). The sequencing sample was made of PBMCs. The CDR3 DNA reads as TGCGCCAGCACCCAGGGGGGCGACGAGCAGTACTTC. Translation: CASTQGGDEQYF.